This T cell receptor beta chain is from a study of blood T cell repertoires in COVID-19. The wider study: The study drew acute and convalescent COVID-19 samples from the United States, Italy and Spain.

As handled by the study authors: Nucleated cell number was recorded as an estimate derived from reference gene primer amplification. Produced via immunoSEQ multiplex PCR; TCRdb's table is partial and in-frame only. That table is the source of V, J and clone size, and D and trimming were worked out from the DNA. Of 200,000 to 250,000 clones in the sample, about nine tenths were seen once. Germline trimming cut 7 bases from V and 7 bases from J; bases unmatched to any gene: 7. Germline loops: CDR1 ENHRY, CDR2 SYGVKD. This CDR3 contains 13 residues. The sequence was collected from a man in his 70s with acute or convalescent COVID-19. Sequenced input: peripheral blood. This chain uses TRBV10-3 with TRBJ1-1; 9 bases line up with TRBD1. CDR3 protein: CAIKSQGAVEAFF. CDR3 DNA: TGTGCCATCAAGTCACAGGGGGCGGTTGAAGCTTTCTTT.